The TCR beta chain under discussion was sequenced for a study of blood T cell repertoires in COVID-19. In the study overall: Sites across the United States, Italy and Spain contributed samples from acute and convalescent COVID-19.

Germline V gives CDR1 LNHDA, CDR2 SQIVND (reference sequence). The CDR3 is made up of 17 amino acids. J lost 0 bases, V lost 4 bases, and 8 bases had no gene match. Per the original data handling: Researchers report that nucleated cell counts were estimated from reference gene primer amplification. The repertoire was sequenced with immunoSEQ multiplex PCR; TCRdb's copy has only in-frame clones and lacks some. The V and J calls and clone size come from that table; D and trimming were worked out from the DNA. The sample includes more than 150,000 clones, roughly 80% of them seen just once. Participants spanned ages about 18 to 100 years and resided in over 20 US areas.

The TCR was taken from a man aged 60-69 years who had been exposed to COVID-19. Source material: PBMCs or T cells enriched from blood (not recorded which). V is TRBV19 and J is TRBJ2-1; TRBD2 matches at 8 bases. CDR3 region: CASSSGRLARSYNEQFF. The CDR3 DNA follows: TGTGCCAGTAGTAGTGGGCGACTAGCGCGCTCCTACAATGAGCAGTTCTTC.